These 11 T cell receptor beta chains share one sample of origin, sequenced in a study of CD8 T cells in Susac syndrome (dated by TCRdb to the late 2010s). The library was built by means of the immunoSEQ multiplex PCR assay. RNA was extracted with the RNeasy kit and roughly 0.5 to 1 ug was reverse transcribed using random hexamers. TCRdb ran its own pipeline on the public reads, namely fastp trimming at Q25 and MiXCR clone calling, and kept in-frame beta chains. Rows are combined by CDR3 protein, so each entry shows the most common genes and DNA. In all, the sample holds approximately 150,000 distinct CDR3 sequences, and 94% of those were seen once. In total, the top ten clones hold more than 0.065% of the sample. Material: CD4+ T cells from PBMCs. These receptors were taken from a human donor in good health.

The V call is TRBV20-1, the J call TRBJ2-1; 9 nucleotides line up with TRBD2. CDR3 length: 15 amino acids. J was trimmed by 6 bases and V by 1 base; bases with no gene match: 7. The germline CDR1 and CDR2 sequences are DFQATT and SNEGSKA (reference sequence). CDR3 coding DNA: TGCAGTGCTAGAGCCGGGACTAGCTCAATCAATGAGCAGTTCTTC. Protein product: CSARAGTSSINEQFF.

The gene calls are TRBV27 and TRBJ1-3, with D possibly TRBD1 on 5 matching bases. The CDR3 spans 14 residues. Trimming shortened V by 7 bases and J by 0 bases, and 10 bases separated the two germline ends. The germline V gene encodes CDR1 MNHEY and CDR2 SMNVEV (reference sequence). CDR3 residues: CASKGTYSGNTIYF. CDR3 in DNA: TGTGCCAGCAAGGGGACTTACTCTGGAAACACCATATATTTT.

The V and J genes are TRBV4-1 and TRBJ2-5; D might be TRBD2 (5 bases). CDR1 and CDR2 from the germline V gene are MGHRA and YSYEKL. Trimming pared 4 bases from V and 5 bases from J, leaving 14 bases between. The CDR3 is 14 amino acids. The CDR3 nucleotides read TGCGCCAGCAGCCCCCCGCGTGGGGAGGAGACCCAGTACTTC. Its translation is CASSPPRGEETQYF.

V and J are TRBV5-4 and TRBJ1-1; D unclear. The CDR3 is 15 residues long. Germline values: CDR1 SGHNT, CDR2 YYREEE (reference sequence). The V and J ends lost 0 bases and 3 bases respectively, with 12 bases between them. Here the CDR3 DNA reads TGTGCCAGCAGCTTGGCCGGTACAAGCCACACTGAAGCTTTCTTT. This gives the protein CASSLAGTSHTEAFF.

The chain couples TRBV20-1 to TRBJ2-5; 12 nucleotides line up with TRBD2. CDR3 length: 15 amino acids. Trimming took 6 bases from V and 5 from J; bases not matched to a gene: 10. Germline V gene lookup returns CDR1 DFQATT and CDR2 SNEGSKA (reference sequence). CDR3 coding DNA: TGCAGTGCCCCCTCTAGCGGGAGGGCCCGGGAGACCCAGTACTTC. This gives the protein CSAPSSGRARETQYF.

The V gene is TRBV3-1, the J gene TRBJ1-1; D is possibly TRBD1 (5 bases). CDR1 LGHDT and CDR2 YNNKEL come from the germline V gene (reference sequence). With 4 bases removed from V and 11 bases from J, the gap between germline ends came to 17 bases. The CDR3 has 13 residues. The CDR3 DNA reads as TGTGCCAGCAGCCCGCGGTCGGGGGAGAAGGCTTTCTTT. Its protein product is CASSPRSGEKAFF.

The chain has TRBV30 and TRBJ2-7; TRBD1 or TRBD2 may be the D gene (6 bases each). Trimming took off 2 bases at V and 0 bases at J, with 23 bases between the two ends. Germline V gene data show CDR1 as GTSNPN and CDR2 as SVGIG (reference sequence). The CDR3 loop spans 18 amino acids. The CDR3 bases are TGTGCCTGGAGTCCCCCAGCCCGGGGGCTGCCAAGCTCCTACGAGCAGTACTTC. Translating it yields CAWSPPARGLPSSYEQYF.

This chain uses TRBV4-1 with TRBJ2-3, with 12 bases matching TRBD2. There are 19 residues in the CDR3. V lost 1 base, J lost 7 bases, and 15 bases stayed unmatched. CDR1 is MGHRA, CDR2 YSYEKL, per germline. The CDR3 coding sequence is TGCGCCAGCAGCCAAGGTCCTTTTTCTAGCGGGAGGGAGGGTAATACGCAGTATTTT. Translation: CASSQGPFSSGREGNTQYF.

This rearrangement joins TRBV28 to TRBJ1-3, with 8 bases fitting TRBD1. The CDR3 is 15 amino acids. Germline V gives CDR1 MDHEN, CDR2 SYDVKM. After removal of 2 bases from V and 4 bases from J, the junction contained 4 bases not matched to a gene. CDR3 region: CASSLGQGSGNTIYF. CDR3 in DNA: TGTGCCAGCAGTTTAGGACAGGGATCCGGAAACACCATATATTTT. Full variable domain (outside the CDR3, taken from reference TRBV28 and TRBJ1-3): DVKVTQSSRYLVKRTGEKVFLECVQDMDHENMFWYRQDPGLGLRLIYFSYDVKMKEKGDIPEGYSVSREKKERFSLILESASTNQTSMYLCASSLGQGSGNTIYFGEGSWLTVV.

The CDR3 DNA sequence: TGTGCCATCAGGACTAGCGGGAGGGCCTTGTCCTACAATGAGCAGTTCTTC. Protein product: CAIRTSGRALSYNEQFF. This chain links TRBV10-3 with TRBJ2-1; 14 positions match TRBD2. Trimming took 6 bases from V and 1 from J; bases not matched to a gene: 5. The CDR3 has 17 amino acids. Germline V gene sequence: CDR1 ENHRY, CDR2 SYGVKD.

The rearrangement uses TRBV15 and TRBJ2-2; D call uncertain. Germline V lookup: CDR1 LNHNV, CDR2 YYDKDF (reference sequence). The CDR3 spans 14 residues. Trimming stripped 0 bases from V and 5 bases from J, with 7 bases between. The CDR3 region has the DNA TGTGCCACCAGCAGAGATCAGAGGACCGGGGAGCTGTTTTTT. Its translation is CATSRDQRTGELFF.